This entry describes one T cell receptor (beta chain). A second PCR, run for roughly 6 to 11 cycles, used a sample-barcoded 5' primer plus a J-beta primer mix. TCRdb ran MiXCR on the 5' RACE reads and lists one entry per CDR3 protein. The sample yields 1.5 million to 2 million distinct CDR3 sequences, about 50% seen once. The entry originates in a study of blood T cells in healthy people across ages. The TCR was taken from a woman between 40 and 50 years old in good health. The sequencing sample was made of blood.

The CDR3 region is CASSVTRGRDTQYF. CDR3 sequence (DNA): TGTGCCAGCAGCGTAACCCGAGGGCGGGATACGCAGTATTTT. J is TRBJ2-3 and V is TRBV7-2, with D perhaps matching TRBD2 (5 bases). CDR3 length equals 14 residues. CDR1 and CDR2 from the germline V gene are SGHTA and FQGNSA. Trimming pared 5 bases from V and 6 bases from J, leaving 15 bases between. The full variable domain, in which reference TRBV7-2 and TRBJ2-3 provide the parts outside the CDR3, is GAGVSQSPSNKVTEKGKDVELRCDPISGHTALYWYRQSLGQGLEFLIYFQGNSAPDKSGLPSDRFSAERTGGSVSTLTIQRTQQEDSAVYLCASSVTRGRDTQYFGPGTRLTVL.